Here is one T cell receptor beta chain with its context. The length of the CDR3 is 17 residues. Germline assignment: CDR1 MGHRA and CDR2 YSYEKL. V gave up 4 bases and J gave up 4 bases; unmatched junction bases: 9. This entry is derived from a study of cytomegalovirus exposure and HLA in healthy donors. A multiplex PCR was run with 60 Vbeta primers and 13 Jbeta primers. Only in-frame clones appear in the TCRdb table, and some are missing; sequencing was by immunoSEQ multiplex PCR. The table lists about 150,000 clones, 84% of them singletons. The rearrangement uses TRBV4-1 and TRBJ2-2; 10 bases fit TRBD2. The TCR was taken from a boy aged 2-15 years in good health and CMV-seronegative. Sequencing input: PBMCs. Here the CDR3 DNA reads TGCGCCAGCAGCCTCCGACTAGTAGCGGGAGGCACCGGGGAGCTGTTTTTT. It translates to CASSLRLVAGGTGELFF.